The 18 T cell receptor beta chains listed next were all sequenced from one sample in a study of beta chain features in type 1 diabetes. General study findings and limits: All four CD4+ subsets of Type 1 diabetes patients contained TCRB CDR3s that were moderately but significantly shorter.

Expressed TCRB transcripts were sequenced after all isolated RNA was converted to cDNA. The method was immunoSEQ multiplex PCR; TCRdb's version includes in-frame clones alone and lacks a portion of them. The sample has 100,000 to 150,000 clones, approximately 10% seen once. These receptors' antigens are unknown. Specimen: central memory CD4+ T cells from blood. These receptors all come from a man in his thirties or forties with type 1 diabetes.

This rearrangement joins TRBV7-2 to TRBJ2-7; 14 nucleotides align to TRBD2. V was pared by 5 bases and J by 4 bases, with 4 bases of the junction left unmatched. The CDR3 covers 15 residues. From germline, CDR1 is SGHTA and CDR2 FQGNSA. The CDR3 DNA reads as TGTGCCAGCAGCCCGACTAGCGGGGGGGGTTACGAGCAGTACTTC. Translated: CASSPTSGGGYEQYF.

This clone was recorded a few times. The chain links TRBV18 to TRBJ2-1; 9 bases line up with TRBD2. The CDR3 length is 15 residues. Trimming at V came to 6 bases and at J to 3 bases, leaving 6 bases not matched to a gene. The germline CDR1 and CDR2 sequences are KGHSH and LQKENI. This CDR3 is CASSLGTSNYNEQFF. The CDR3 DNA is TGTGCCAGCTCTCTAGGGACTAGCAACTACAATGAGCAGTTCTTC.

The chain links TRBV5-6 to TRBJ1-1, with unresolved D. V lost 0 bases to trimming and J lost 7 bases, with 10 bases between them. CDR3 size: 13 residues. Per germline, CDR1 SGHDT and CDR2 YYEEEE. This chain's CDR3 is CASSLGRAHEAFF. CDR3 bases: TGTGCCAGCAGCTTGGGAAGAGCCCATGAAGCTTTCTTT. The whole variable domain, filled in from reference TRBV5-6 and TRBJ1-1, reads DAGVTQSPTHLIKTRGQQVTLRCSPKSGHDTVSWYQQALGQGPQFIFQYYEEEERQRGNFPDRFSGHQFPNYSSELNVNALLLGDSALYLCASSLGRAHEAFFGQGTRLTVV.

This sequence joins TRBV9 and TRBJ1-1, with D hard to call. The CDR3 length is 15 residues. Germline-derived CDR1 and CDR2 are SGDLS and YYNGEE. The ends were cut back, 0 bases at V and 0 bases at J, with 9 bases in the middle. The CDR3 region is CASSVEPGMNTEAFF. DNA of the CDR3: TGTGCCAGCAGCGTAGAGCCGGGGATGAACACTGAAGCTTTCTTT. Supplemented by reference TRBV9 and TRBJ1-1, the full variable domain reads DSGVTQTPKHLITATGQRVTLRCSPRSGDLSVYWYQQSLDQGLQFLIQYYNGEERAKGNILERFSAQQFPDLHSELNLSSLELGDSALYFCASSVEPGMNTEAFFGQGTRLTVV.

This sequence joins TRBV28 and TRBJ1-5; 8 nucleotides line up with TRBD1. The CDR3 covers 14 residues. From germline, CDR1 is MDHEN and CDR2 SYDVKM. V gave up 7 bases and J gave up 6 bases; unmatched junction bases: 8. The CDR3 sequence is CASKGGQGRQPQHF. For the CDR3, the DNA is TGTGCCAGCAAAGGCGGACAGGGACGTCAGCCCCAGCATTTT.

This clone was detected only a few times. One end of the junction does not line up with germline, which may come from a read error. The V gene is TRBV18, the J gene TRBJ2-7; TRBD1 matches at 7 bases. The germline V gene encodes CDR1 KGHSH and CDR2 LQKENI. This CDR3 spans 15 amino acids. The CDR3 sequence: CASSPQGSLLYEQYF. As DNA, the CDR3 is TGTGCCAGCTCTCCACAGGGGTCCCTCCTCTACGAGCAGTACTTC.

This clone was counted between two and nine times. The J gene is TRBJ2-1, the V gene TRBV7-2; 11 bases fit TRBD2. The germline CDR1 and CDR2 sequences are SGHTA and FQGNSA. The ends lost 5 bases at V and 7 bases at J; junction bases unmatched: 7. The CDR3 sequence is 15 residues long. The CDR3 sequence: CASSPRLAGRNEQFF. The CDR3 DNA reads as TGTGCCAGCAGCCCCCGACTAGCGGGGAGGAATGAGCAGTTCTTC.

This clone was seen a few times. This chain links TRBV7-8 with TRBJ2-7, with 8 bases identical to TRBD1. Per germline, CDR1 SGHVS and CDR2 FQNEAQ. Losses at the gene ends were 5 bases for V and 4 bases for J; bases not matched to a gene: 7. This CDR3 region has 14 residues. In DNA, the CDR3 is TGTGCCAGCAGCATCTCAGGGGGCGTTTACGAGCAGTACTTC. Amino acid sequence: CASSISGGVYEQYF.

V and J are TRBV2 and TRBJ2-6; D is ambiguous. CDR1 SNHLY and CDR2 FYNNEI come from the germline V gene. The V gene lost 3 bases and the J gene lost 0 bases, with 3 bases spanning the gap. This CDR3 is built from 14 residues. The CDR3 region is CASSDLSGANVLTF. The CDR3 nucleotides are TGTGCCAGCAGTGACCTCTCTGGGGCCAACGTCCTGACTTTC.

DNA for the CDR3: TGTGCCAGCAGTTACTCCGGTCCAGGGCAAAATTCACCCCTCCACTTT. As protein: CASSYSGPGQNSPLHF. V usage is TRBV6-5 and J usage is TRBJ1-6, with a tentative D call TRBD1 (5 bases). CDR3 length equals 16 residues. In germline, CDR1 is MNHEY, CDR2 SVGAGI. V lost 0 bases, J lost 7 bases, and 13 bases lay in between.

V and J are TRBV2 and TRBJ1-5; D is uncertain. Looked up from germline, CDR1 is SNHLY and CDR2 is FYNNEI. The CDR3 length is 13 residues. The ends were cut back, 4 bases at V and 7 bases at J, with 11 bases in the middle. The CDR3 here is CASSGPERQPQHF. CDR3 nucleotides: TGTGCCAGCAGTGGACCCGAGAGGCAGCCCCAGCATTTT.

A word on this clone: Other nucleotide sequences from this sample produce the same CDR3. The chain recombines TRBV9 with TRBJ1-6, with D uncertain. Germline V CDR1 and CDR2: SGDLS, YYNGEE. This CDR3 comprises 16 residues. V lost 0 bases, J lost 0 bases, and 7 bases lay in between. The chain's CDR3 is CASSVGGSSYNSPLHF. The CDR3 DNA reads TGTGCCAGCAGCGTAGGAGGGAGCTCCTATAATTCACCCCTCCACTTT.

This clone was counted only a few times. The chain employs TRBV9 and TRBJ2-7; 8 bases line up with TRBD1. Germline V gives CDR1 SGDLS, CDR2 YYNGEE. Trimming took 4 bases from V and 2 from J; bases not matched to a gene: 8. The CDR3 runs 15 residues. CDR3 DNA: TGTGCCAGCAGCTCCCGAACGACAGGGGCCTACGAGCAGTACTTC. Its translation is CASSSRTTGAYEQYF.

This clone appeared a few times. The J gene is TRBJ2-2, the V gene TRBV5-1, with D unclear. Trimming removed 1 base from V and 1 base from J, with 2 bases in between. This CDR3 contains 13 residues. CDR1 and CDR2 from the germline V gene are SGHRS and YFSETQ. CDR3 sequence (DNA): TGCGCCAGCAGCTTGCTGAACACCGGGGAGCTGTTTTTT. Protein: CASSLLNTGELFF.

This clone showed up just a few times. This chain joins TRBV2 and TRBJ2-1; D is unclear. The length of the CDR3 is 10 residues. Trimming took off 4 bases at V and 9 bases at J, with 4 bases between the two ends. The V gene's germline CDR1 is SNHLY and CDR2 FYNNEI. This CDR3 reads CASSVAEQFF. The CDR3 DNA reads as TGTGCCAGCAGTGTGGCTGAGCAGTTCTTC.

The chain recombines TRBV12-5 with TRBJ2-3; D may be TRBD1 (5 bases). Germline V lookup: CDR1 LGHNT, CDR2 FRNRAP. V was trimmed by 3 bases and J by 0 bases, leaving 19 bases between them. There are 18 residues in the CDR3. The chain's CDR3 is CASGLGQGYGSSTDTQYF. CDR3 DNA: TGTGCTAGTGGTTTAGGGCAGGGTTACGGATCTAGCACAGATACGCAGTATTTT.

V usage is TRBV12-5 and J usage is TRBJ2-7, with 13 nucleotides matching TRBD2. Germline CDR1 LGHNT, CDR2 FRNRAP. Unmatched junction bases numbered 2, after V lost 4 bases and J lost 5 bases. CDR3 length: 14 amino acids. CDR3 in amino acids: CASGWGLAGNEQYF. The CDR3 coding sequence is TGTGCTAGTGGTTGGGGACTAGCGGGGAACGAGCAGTACTTC.

This clone appeared a few times. The rearrangement uses TRBV19 and TRBJ2-3, with D tentatively TRBD2 (6 bases). CDR3 length: 14 amino acids. The V gene's germline CDR1 is LNHDA and CDR2 SQIVND (reference sequence). The germline V and J ends were trimmed by 7 bases and 3 bases, with 14 bases remaining between them. DNA for the CDR3: TGTGCCAGTACCCAGACCGGGAGTACAGATACGCAGTATTTT. Translation: CASTQTGSTDTQYF.